This T cell receptor (beta chain) is drawn from a study of OX40 agonist ivuxolimab in advanced cancers. Study-level background: Melanoma, hepatocellular carcinoma, head and neck or renal cell cancer occurred in dose-escalation patients. Study-wide points: Relative to CD4+, CD8+ T cells held more expanded clones on average. Partial responders receiving 0.1-3.0 mg/kg showed among the lowest clonal expansion.

Profiling relied on immunoSEQ multiplex PCR, and the TCRdb table lists in-frame clones only, not all of them. The profile covers some 94,000 clones, with more than 85% appearing a single time and 3% to 4% taken by the ten largest. The ends were cut back, 1 base at V and 0 bases at J, with 7 bases in the middle. The CDR3 length is 15 residues. Germline V gives CDR1 SGHAT, CDR2 FQNNGV. As concerns this clone: Its antigen is unidentified.

The rearrangement links TRBV11-2 to TRBJ2-1, with a tentative D call TRBD2 (5 bases). The sequencing used CD4+ or CD8+ T cells sorted from blood, collected in a trial of the OX40 agonist ivuxolimab. The clonotype was recovered from an adult with an advanced solid tumor such as melanoma, head and neck, liver or kidney cancer. CDR3 coding DNA: TGTGCCAGCAGCTTAGCGGGGAACTCCTACAATGAGCAGTTCTTC. The encoded protein is CASSLAGNSYNEQFF.